The present entry profiles one T cell receptor (beta chain) with its context. Distinct nucleotide sequences in the sample also encode this CDR3. The study assigned cohorts using participant-reported clinical history. Data came from immunoSEQ multiplex PCR; TCRdb stores just in-frame clones and leaves some out. The sample shows some 190,000 clones, about 82% of them seen only once. This sample stems from a study of blood T cell repertoires in COVID-19. Study details: The United States, Italy and Spain provided the acute and convalescent COVID-19 samples. The cDNA or gDNA used as material had been derived from T cells, B-cell-depleted T cells, or PBMCs.

CDR3 length: 14 amino acids. Germline V lookup: CDR1 SGHKS, CDR2 YYEKEE (reference sequence). After removal of 0 bases from V and 4 bases from J, the junction contained 3 bases not matched to a gene. The receptor was isolated from a man aged 40-50 years with acute COVID-19. The sequencing input was PBMCs or T cells enriched from blood (not recorded which). The rearrangement joins TRBV5-5 to TRBJ2-7, with 8 bases matching TRBD2. The CDR3 protein is CASSLAAGGYEQYF. CDR3 sequence (DNA): TGTGCCAGCAGCTTGGCGGCGGGAGGATACGAGCAGTACTTC. Full variable domain (remainder filled in from reference TRBV5-5 and TRBJ2-7): DAGVTQSPTHLIKTRGQQVTLRCSPISGHKSVSWYQQVLGQGPQFIFQYYEKEERGRGNFPDRFSARQFPNYSSELNVNALLLGDSALYLCASSLAAGGYEQYFGPGTRLTVT.